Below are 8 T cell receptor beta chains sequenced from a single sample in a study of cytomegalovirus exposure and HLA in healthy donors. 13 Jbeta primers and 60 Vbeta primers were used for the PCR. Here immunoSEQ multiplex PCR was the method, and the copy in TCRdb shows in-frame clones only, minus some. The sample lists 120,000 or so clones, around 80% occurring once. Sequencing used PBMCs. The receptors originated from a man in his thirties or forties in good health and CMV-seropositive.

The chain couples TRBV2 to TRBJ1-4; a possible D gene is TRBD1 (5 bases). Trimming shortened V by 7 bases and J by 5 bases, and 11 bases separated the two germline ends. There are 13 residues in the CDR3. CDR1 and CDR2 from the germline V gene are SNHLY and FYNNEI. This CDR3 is CASTRNRNEKLFF. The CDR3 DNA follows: TGTGCCAGCACCAGGAACAGGAATGAAAAACTGTTTTTT.

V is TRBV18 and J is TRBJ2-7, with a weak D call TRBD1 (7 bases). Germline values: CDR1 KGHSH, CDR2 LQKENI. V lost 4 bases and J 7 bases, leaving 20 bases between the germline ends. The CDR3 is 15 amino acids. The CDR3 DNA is TGTGCCAGCTCACTACGGGACAGCACCCGGGGGGAGCAGTACTTC. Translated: CASSLRDSTRGEQYF.

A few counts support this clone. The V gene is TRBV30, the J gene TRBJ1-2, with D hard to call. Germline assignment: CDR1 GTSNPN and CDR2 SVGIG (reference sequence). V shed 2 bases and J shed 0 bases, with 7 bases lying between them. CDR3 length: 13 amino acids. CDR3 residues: CAWSPQTNYGYTF. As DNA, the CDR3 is TGTGCCTGGAGTCCACAGACTAACTATGGCTACACCTTC.

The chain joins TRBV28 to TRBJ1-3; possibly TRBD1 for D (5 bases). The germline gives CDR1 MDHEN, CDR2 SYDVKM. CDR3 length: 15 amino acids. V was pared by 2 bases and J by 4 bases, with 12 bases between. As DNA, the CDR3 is TGTGCCAGCAGTTTAGCGGGGCGATCGGGAAACACCATATATTTT. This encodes CASSLAGRSGNTIYF.

The CDR3 DNA is TGTGCCAGCAGCTCCCTCGGGACAGATACGCAGTATTTT. Residues: CASSSLGTDTQYF. The chain joins TRBV11-3 to TRBJ2-3, with D unresolved. The CDR3 runs to 13 residues. CDR1 and CDR2 from the germline V gene are SGHNT and YENEEA. V was trimmed by 4 bases and J by 3 bases, leaving 8 bases between them.

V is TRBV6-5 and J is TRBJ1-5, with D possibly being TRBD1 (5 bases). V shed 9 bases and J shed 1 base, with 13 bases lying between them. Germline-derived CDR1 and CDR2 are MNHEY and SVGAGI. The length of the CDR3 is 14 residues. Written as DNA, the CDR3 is TGTGCCAGTGGGGGAGGGGCAAGCAATCAGCCCCAGCATTTT. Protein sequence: CASGGGASNQPQHF.

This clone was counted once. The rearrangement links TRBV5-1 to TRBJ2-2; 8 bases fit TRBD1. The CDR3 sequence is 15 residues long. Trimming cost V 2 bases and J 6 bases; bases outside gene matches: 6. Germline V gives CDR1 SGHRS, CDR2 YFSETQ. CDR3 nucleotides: TGCGCCAGCAGCTTAAGTCAGGGGGCCTCCGGGGAGCTGTTTTTT. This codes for CASSLSQGASGELFF.

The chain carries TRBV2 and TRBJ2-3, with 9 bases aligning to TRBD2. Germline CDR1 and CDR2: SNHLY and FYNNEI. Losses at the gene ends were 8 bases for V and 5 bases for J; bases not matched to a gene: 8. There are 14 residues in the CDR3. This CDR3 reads CASLRVTSGDTQYF. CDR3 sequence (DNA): TGTGCCAGCCTCAGAGTGACTAGCGGAGATACGCAGTATTTT.